Sequencing of this T cell receptor (beta chain) was carried out in a study of immune evolution from preneoplasia to lung adenocarcinoma. Study-level results: Clonality was highest in normal lung, lower in later-stage lesions apparently. Top clone frequencies peaked in normal lung, apparently declining through invasive adenocarcinoma.

Clones were read by immunoSEQ multiplex PCR, and TCRdb kept only the in-frame ones, dropping some. The sample records 4,000 to 4,500 clones, around 77% being singletons. V lost 0 bases and J lost 1, with 6 bases in between. The V gene's germline CDR1 is SGHNT and CDR2 YENEEA. This CDR3 has 14 residues. Details on this clone: The target antigen is unknown.

Sequenced: FFPE lung adenocarcinoma in situ tissue. This TCR was sampled from a person in their sixties or seventies with lung adenocarcinoma. The chain has TRBV11-3 and TRBJ2-5; D may be TRBD1 (5 bases). The DNA for the CDR3 is TGTGCCAGCAGCTTAGATAGGGGCCAAGAGACCCAGTACTTC. As protein: CASSLDRGQETQYF.